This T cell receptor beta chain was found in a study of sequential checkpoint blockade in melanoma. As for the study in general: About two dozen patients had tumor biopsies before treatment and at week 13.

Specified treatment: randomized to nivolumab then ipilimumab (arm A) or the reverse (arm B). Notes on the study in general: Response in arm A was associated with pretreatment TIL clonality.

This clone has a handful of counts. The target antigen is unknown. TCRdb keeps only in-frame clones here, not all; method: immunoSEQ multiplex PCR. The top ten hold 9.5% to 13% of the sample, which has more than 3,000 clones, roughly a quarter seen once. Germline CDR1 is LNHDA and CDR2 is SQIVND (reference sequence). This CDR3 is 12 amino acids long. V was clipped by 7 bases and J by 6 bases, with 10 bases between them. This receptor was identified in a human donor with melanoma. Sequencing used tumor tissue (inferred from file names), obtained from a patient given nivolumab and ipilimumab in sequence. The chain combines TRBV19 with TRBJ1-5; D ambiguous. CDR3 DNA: TGTGCCAGTATTACGCGGGGTCAGCCCCAGCATTTT. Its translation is CASITRGQPQHF.